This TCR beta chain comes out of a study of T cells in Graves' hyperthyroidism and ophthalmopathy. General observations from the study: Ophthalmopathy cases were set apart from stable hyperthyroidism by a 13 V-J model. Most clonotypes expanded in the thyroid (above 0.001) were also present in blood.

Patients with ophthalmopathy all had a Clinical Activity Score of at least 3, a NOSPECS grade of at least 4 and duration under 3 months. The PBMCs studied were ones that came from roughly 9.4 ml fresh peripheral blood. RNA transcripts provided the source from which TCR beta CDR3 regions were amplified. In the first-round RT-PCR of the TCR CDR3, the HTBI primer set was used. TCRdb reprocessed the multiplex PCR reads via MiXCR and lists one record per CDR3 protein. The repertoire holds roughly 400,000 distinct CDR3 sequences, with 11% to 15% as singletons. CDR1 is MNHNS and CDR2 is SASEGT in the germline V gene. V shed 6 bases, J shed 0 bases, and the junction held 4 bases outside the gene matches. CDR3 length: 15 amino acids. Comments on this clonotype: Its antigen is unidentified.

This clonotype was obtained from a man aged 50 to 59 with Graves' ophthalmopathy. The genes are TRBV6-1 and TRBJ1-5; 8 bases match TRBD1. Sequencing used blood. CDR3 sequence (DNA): TGTGCCAGCAGCCCGGACAGGGATAGCAATCAGCCCCAGCATTTT. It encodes CASSPDRDSNQPQHF.